This is a list of T cell receptor beta chains from one sample in a study of neurological immune-mediated disorders. Using its own MiXCR run on the 5' RACE reads, TCRdb lists one record per CDR3 protein. The table lists fewer than 20,000 distinct CDR3 sequences, over 12% of them singletons. Source material: PBMCs. All receptors derive from a man between 60 and 75 years old with HTLV-1-associated myelopathy (HAM/TSP). Each CDR3 is given with its conserved first and last residue. D genes are given only for firm matches. Size tells how often a clone was seen (once, few, many) or the class of an expanded clone, and some rows leave it out.

V gene: TRBV28; D gene: .; clone size: .; J gene: TRBJ1-5; CDR3 length: 15; CDR3 protein: CASGGALGSNQPQHF; CDR3 DNA: TGTGCCAGTGGCGGGGCCCTGGGTAGCAATCAGCCCCAGCATTTT
V gene: TRBV5-1; D gene: .; clone size: .; J gene: TRBJ2-7; CDR3 length: 16; CDR3 protein: CASSSRGGTGVYEQYF; CDR3 DNA: TGCGCCAGCAGCTCGCGGGGGGGGACAGGGGTCTACGAGCAGTACTTC
V gene: TRBV5-1; D gene: .; clone size: many; J gene: TRBJ1-1; CDR3 length: 15; CDR3 protein: CASSLEGRGNTEAFF; CDR3 DNA: TGCGCCAGCAGCTTGGAGGGGCGGGGGAACACTGAAGCTTTCTTT
V gene: TRBV6-1; D gene: .; clone size: many; J gene: TRBJ1-3; CDR3 length: 15; CDR3 protein: CASSEMDRSGNTIYF; CDR3 DNA: TGTGCCAGCAGTGAAATGGACAGATCTGGAAACACCATATATTTT
V gene: TRBV3-1; D gene: .; clone size: .; J gene: TRBJ2-3; CDR3 length: 16; CDR3 protein: CASSQGLTGGTDTQYF; CDR3 DNA: TGTGCCAGCAGCCAGGGCCTCACCGGGGGCACAGATACGCAGTATTTT
V gene: TRBV4-2; D gene: TRBD2; clone size: many; J gene: TRBJ2-2; CDR3 length: 14; CDR3 protein: CASSQDSGAGELFF; CDR3 DNA: TGTGCCAGCAGCCAAGATAGCGGGGCCGGGGAGCTGTTTTTT
V gene: TRBV11-2; D gene: TRBD2; clone size: many; J gene: TRBJ2-5; CDR3 length: 15; CDR3 protein: CASSFRLAGAETQYF; CDR3 DNA: TGTGCCAGCAGCTTCCGACTAGCGGGGGCAGAGACCCAGTACTTC
V gene: TRBV5-1; D gene: .; clone size: .; J gene: TRBJ2-5; CDR3 length: 13; CDR3 protein: CASSLVREDTRYF; CDR3 DNA: TGCGCCAGCAGCTTGGTCAGGGAGGATACCCGGTACTTC
V gene: TRBV7-2; D gene: .; clone size: large; J gene: TRBJ1-1; CDR3 length: 15; CDR3 protein: CASSSRVGAGTEAFF; CDR3 DNA: TGTGCCAGCAGCTCTCGGGTGGGGGCGGGGACTGAAGCTTTCTTT
V gene: TRBV18; D gene: .; clone size: many; J gene: TRBJ1-2; CDR3 length: 13; CDR3 protein: CASSPPGEKGYTF; CDR3 DNA: TGTGCCAGCTCACCACCAGGGGAGAAGGGCTACACCTTC
V gene: TRBV7-2; D gene: .; clone size: medium-sized; J gene: TRBJ1-6; CDR3 length: 13; CDR3 protein: CASSQSYNSPLHF; CDR3 DNA: TGTGCCAGCAGCCAATCCTATAATTCACCCCTCCACTTT
V gene: TRBV9; D gene: .; clone size: .; J gene: TRBJ2-7; CDR3 length: 15; CDR3 protein: CASSVGIGAYGEQYF; CDR3 DNA: TGTGCCAGCAGCGTAGGTATAGGGGCATACGGCGAGCAGTACTTC
V gene: TRBV15; D gene: .; clone size: many; J gene: TRBJ1-1; CDR3 length: 15; CDR3 protein: CATSRDLGGNTEAFF; CDR3 DNA: TGTGCCACCAGCAGAGATCTGGGGGGAAACACTGAAGCTTTCTTT
V gene: TRBV6-5; D gene: .; clone size: many; J gene: TRBJ2-5; CDR3 length: 15; CDR3 protein: CATPTGYRVRETQYF; CDR3 DNA: TGTGCCACCCCGACGGGGTACCGCGTTCGCGAGACCCAGTACTTC
V gene: TRBV16; D gene: .; clone size: few; J gene: TRBJ1-6; CDR3 length: 15; CDR3 protein: CASSQSRSDNSPLHF; CDR3 DNA: TGTGCCAGCAGCCAATCCAGAAGTGACAATTCACCCCTCCACTTT
V gene: TRBV15; D gene: .; clone size: many; J gene: TRBJ1-5; CDR3 length: 15; CDR3 protein: CATSGHGDSNQPQHF; CDR3 DNA: TGTGCCACCAGCGGACACGGGGATAGCAATCAGCCCCAGCATTTT
V gene: TRBV6-5; D gene: TRBD1; clone size: many; J gene: TRBJ1-1; CDR3 length: 13; CDR3 protein: CASSRGQRAEAFF; CDR3 DNA: TGTGCCAGCAGCAGGGGGCAGAGGGCTGAAGCTTTCTTT
V gene: TRBV5-1; D gene: .; clone size: many; J gene: TRBJ2-2; CDR3 length: 15; CDR3 protein: CASSLAGHATGELFF; CDR3 DNA: TGCGCCAGCAGCTTGGCCGGACATGCCACCGGGGAGCTGTTTTTT
V gene: TRBV27; D gene: TRBD1; clone size: many; J gene: TRBJ1-2; CDR3 length: 15; CDR3 protein: CASSLRGQGFYGYTF; CDR3 DNA: TGTGCCAGCAGTTTAAGGGGACAGGGCTTCTATGGCTACACCTTC
V gene: TRBV18; D gene: .; clone size: many; J gene: TRBJ1-1; CDR3 length: 16; CDR3 protein: CASSRPLRGENTEAFF; CDR3 DNA: TGTGCCAGCTCCCGACCATTAAGGGGGGAAAACACTGAAGCTTTCTTT
V gene: TRBV6-6; D gene: .; clone size: many; J gene: TRBJ1-1; CDR3 length: 13; CDR3 protein: CASSYNQGEEAFF; CDR3 DNA: TGTGCCAGCAGTTACAACCAGGGAGAGGAAGCTTTCTTT
V gene: TRBV20-1; D gene: .; clone size: many; J gene: TRBJ2-2; CDR3 length: 15; CDR3 protein: CSASPGMDLTGELFF; CDR3 DNA: TGCAGTGCTAGCCCGGGGATGGACCTAACCGGGGAGCTGTTTTTT
V gene: TRBV28; D gene: .; clone size: many; J gene: TRBJ1-1; CDR3 length: 14; CDR3 protein: CASSPYGGGTEAFF; CDR3 DNA: TGTGCCAGCAGTCCCTACGGTGGGGGCACTGAAGCTTTCTTT
V gene: TRBV7-2; D gene: .; clone size: many; J gene: TRBJ2-1; CDR3 length: 15; CDR3 protein: CASSLDLSSYNEQFF; CDR3 DNA: TGTGCCAGCAGCTTAGACCTTAGCTCCTACAATGAGCAGTTCTTC
V gene: TRBV9; D gene: .; clone size: medium-sized; J gene: TRBJ2-5; CDR3 length: 14; CDR3 protein: CASSVGTGQETQYF; CDR3 DNA: TGTGCCAGCAGCGTAGGGACGGGTCAAGAGACCCAGTACTTC
V gene: TRBV4-3; D gene: TRBD2; clone size: many; J gene: TRBJ2-3; CDR3 length: 14; CDR3 protein: CASSPGGAGDTQYF; CDR3 DNA: TGCGCCAGCAGCCCCGGGGGGGCAGGTGATACGCAGTATTTT
V gene: TRBV7-2; D gene: .; clone size: many; J gene: TRBJ2-3; CDR3 length: 14; CDR3 protein: CASKSGVSTDTQYF; CDR3 DNA: TGTGCCAGCAAGAGCGGCGTAAGCACAGATACGCAGTATTTT
V gene: TRBV3-1; D gene: .; clone size: medium-sized; J gene: TRBJ2-3; CDR3 length: 15; CDR3 protein: CASSQGAGAADTQYF; CDR3 DNA: TGTGCCAGCAGCCAAGGGGCGGGGGCGGCCGATACGCAGTATTTT
V gene: TRBV11-3; D gene: TRBD2; clone size: many; J gene: TRBJ2-7; CDR3 length: 16; CDR3 protein: CASSSISGTLSYEQYF; CDR3 DNA: TGTGCCAGCAGCTCCATTAGCGGGACACTCTCCTACGAGCAGTACTTC
V gene: TRBV5-1; D gene: .; clone size: many; J gene: TRBJ1-1; CDR3 length: 14; CDR3 protein: CASSPGAENTEAFF; CDR3 DNA: TGCGCCAGCAGCCCAGGCGCGGAAAACACTGAAGCTTTCTTT
V gene: TRBV7-2; D gene: TRBD2; clone size: many; J gene: TRBJ2-5; CDR3 length: 18; CDR3 protein: CASSPIWTSSGGRETQYF; CDR3 DNA: TGTGCCAGCAGCCCCATCTGGACGTCGAGCGGGGGGAGGGAGACCCAGTACTTC
V gene: TRBV2; D gene: .; clone size: .; J gene: TRBJ1-1; CDR3 length: 12; CDR3 protein: CTSTQGREGAFF; CDR3 DNA: TGTACCAGCACTCAGGGGAGGGAAGGAGCTTTCTTT
V gene: TRBV29-1; D gene: .; clone size: .; J gene: TRBJ2-3; CDR3 length: 11; CDR3 protein: CSASKRDTQYF; CDR3 DNA: TGCAGCGCCAGCAAACGGGATACGCAGTATTTT
V gene: TRBV7-6; D gene: .; clone size: many; J gene: TRBJ1-4; CDR3 length: 14; CDR3 protein: CASSSFRDTRKLFF; CDR3 DNA: TGTGCCAGCAGCTCTTTCCGGGATACCAGAAAACTGTTTTTT
V gene: TRBV5-5; D gene: .; clone size: .; J gene: TRBJ1-2; CDR3 length: 22; CDR3 protein: CASSFYICSASRYTGSSYGYTF; CDR3 DNA: .
V gene: TRBV7-7; D gene: .; clone size: many; J gene: TRBJ2-5; CDR3 length: 14; CDR3 protein: CASKQGQEKETQYF; CDR3 DNA: TGTGCCAGTAAACAGGGCCAGGAAAAAGAGACCCAGTACTTC
V gene: TRBV7-3; D gene: TRBD1; clone size: many; J gene: TRBJ2-3; CDR3 length: 14; CDR3 protein: CASSLGTGSDTQYF; CDR3 DNA: TGTGCCAGCAGCTTAGGGACAGGGTCAGATACGCAGTATTTT
V gene: TRBV7-2; D gene: .; clone size: many; J gene: TRBJ1-2; CDR3 length: 14; CDR3 protein: CASSLEATRGGYTF; CDR3 DNA: TGTGCCAGCAGCTTAGAAGCCACTCGGGGTGGCTACACCTTC
V gene: TRBV27; D gene: TRBD1; clone size: many; J gene: TRBJ1-2; CDR3 length: 14; CDR3 protein: CASSFGQGMGGYTF; CDR3 DNA: TGTGCCAGCAGTTTTGGACAGGGGATGGGGGGCTACACCTTC
V gene: TRBV28; D gene: .; clone size: many; J gene: TRBJ2-1; CDR3 length: 11; CDR3 protein: CASTFYNEQFF; CDR3 DNA: TGTGCCAGCACCTTCTACAATGAGCAGTTCTTC
V gene: TRBV6-2/TRBV6-3; D gene: .; clone size: many; J gene: TRBJ1-5; CDR3 length: 14; CDR3 protein: CASSYSRVHQPQHF; CDR3 DNA: TGTGCCAGCAGTTACAGCAGGGTGCATCAGCCCCAGCATTTT
V gene: TRBV27; D gene: TRBD1; clone size: medium-sized; J gene: TRBJ1-1; CDR3 length: 14; CDR3 protein: CASSLSTGGVEAFF; CDR3 DNA: TGTGCCAGCAGTTTATCGACAGGGGGGGTTGAAGCTTTCTTT
V gene: TRBV5-5; D gene: .; clone size: many; J gene: TRBJ1-2; CDR3 length: 18; CDR3 protein: CASSLGLGGLGANYGYTF; CDR3 DNA: TGTGCCAGCAGCTTGGGCCTCGGGGGGTTGGGAGCTAACTATGGCTACACCTTC
V gene: TRBV7-8; D gene: .; clone size: many; J gene: TRBJ2-2; CDR3 length: 15; CDR3 protein: CASSLAGRHTGELFF; CDR3 DNA: TGTGCCAGCAGCTTAGCGGGGAGGCACACCGGGGAGCTGTTTTTT
V gene: TRBV29-1; D gene: .; clone size: many; J gene: TRBJ2-7; CDR3 length: 13; CDR3 protein: CSAEGGQFYEQYF; CDR3 DNA: TGCAGCGCCGAGGGGGGGCAGTTCTACGAGCAGTACTTC
V gene: TRBV6-2/TRBV6-3; D gene: TRBD1; clone size: many; J gene: TRBJ1-2; CDR3 length: 14; CDR3 protein: CASRQGARVYGYTF; CDR3 DNA: TGTGCCAGCAGACAGGGGGCGCGTGTCTATGGCTACACCTTC
V gene: TRBV5-4; D gene: .; clone size: many; J gene: TRBJ2-7; CDR3 length: 13; CDR3 protein: CASSLTQEREQYF; CDR3 DNA: TGTGCCAGCAGCTTGACCCAGGAACGCGAGCAGTACTTC
V gene: TRBV20-1; D gene: .; clone size: many; J gene: TRBJ2-1; CDR3 length: 17; CDR3 protein: CSATQTPTTSSYNEQFF; CDR3 DNA: TGCAGTGCAACTCAAACCCCGACCACCAGCTCCTACAATGAGCAGTTCTTC
V gene: TRBV29-1; D gene: TRBD1; clone size: many; J gene: TRBJ1-2; CDR3 length: 15; CDR3 protein: CSGGGPGQGSFGYTF; CDR3 DNA: TGCAGCGGCGGGGGTCCGGGACAGGGCTCTTTCGGCTACACCTTC
V gene: TRBV5-1; D gene: .; clone size: many; J gene: TRBJ2-1; CDR3 length: 14; CDR3 protein: CASSEGGAPHEQFF; CDR3 DNA: TGCGCCAGCAGTGAAGGGGGGGCGCCTCATGAGCAGTTCTTC
V gene: TRBV18; D gene: .; clone size: many; J gene: TRBJ2-7; CDR3 length: 14; CDR3 protein: CASSVGTDLYEQYF; CDR3 DNA: TGTGCCAGCTCCGTAGGGACTGACCTCTACGAGCAGTACTTC
V gene: TRBV7-8; D gene: TRBD2; clone size: .; J gene: TRBJ2-7; CDR3 length: 16; CDR3 protein: CASSLGTSGVGNEQYF; CDR3 DNA: TGTGCCAGCAGCTTAGGGACTAGCGGGGTCGGAAACGAGCAGTACTTC
V gene: TRBV6-2/TRBV6-3; D gene: TRBD1; clone size: many; J gene: TRBJ1-1; CDR3 length: 17; CDR3 protein: CASTSQGAGEMNTEAFF; CDR3 DNA: TGTGCCAGCACCTCCCAGGGGGCAGGAGAAATGAACACTGAAGCTTTCTTT
V gene: TRBV7-2; D gene: TRBD1; clone size: .; J gene: TRBJ2-2; CDR3 length: 16; CDR3 protein: CASSFPGQTYTGELFF; CDR3 DNA: TGTGCCAGCAGCTTCCCGGGACAGACATACACCGGGGAGCTGTTTTTT